The text below deals with one T cell receptor (beta chain). Its target antigen remains unknown. No base quality information exists; no much larger clone differs at one position. Each collaborating institution followed its own protocols to collect whole blood in K2EDTA tubes. Collaborator samples were shipped for TCRbeta analysis as frozen whole blood, isolated PBMCs, or DNA extracted from either sample type. The CDR3 has 14 amino acids, counting the end cysteine and phenylalanine. Only CDR3 DNA is held: 42 bases, read in frame from base 1. Germline trimming: 6 bases from V, 5 bases from J; junction bases outside gene matches: 4. From a lookup of the germline V gene (reference sequence), CDR1 and CDR2 are SEHNR and FQNEAQ. This entry belongs to a study of blood T cell repertoires in COVID-19 (dated by TCRdb to the early 2020s). A note on the overall study: Collaborator samples came from the United States, Italy and Spain and covered acute and convalescent phases of COVID-19. The material from the prospective study consisted of cDNA or gDNA derived from T cells, B-cell-depleted T cells, or PBMCs. Deeply sampled blood TCRbeta repertoires from subjects exposed to, actively infected with, or recovered from COVID-19 were included in the dataset. The repertoires were made available in a free public database intended to serve as a resource for research on the immune response to SARS-CoV-2. The samples were drawn from two sources: the first 160 participants of the ongoing ImmuneRACE study, and over 950 subjects contributed by 6 global collaborators. The sample metadata nearly always contained a de-identified subject ID, COVID-19 status, age in years and sex. Where available, HLA class I and class II types were taken from metadata supplied by the sample provider and were not determined by assay-based typing.

The immunoSEQ Assay, a bias-controlled multiplex PCR, was used to amplify TCRbeta CDR3 regions from genomic DNA. As for the original processing: The number of nucleated cells in each sample was estimated by amplification of reference gene primers within the assay. To quantify the absolute abundance of each unique TCRbeta CDR3 rearrangement, sequence reads were collapsed and filtered. For each sample, productive Simpson clonality was calculated as the square root of Simpson's diversity index over productive rearrangements. This immuneACCESS table, as held by TCRdb, lists in-frame sequences with V and J called but not all clones. Of the missing ones, under half trace to an unresolved V gene in checked studies; the others have no known cause. V and J calls and clone size are given by that table; D and trimming were obtained from the DNA. The sample table holds roughly 250,000 clones, of which around 89% were seen once. Together, the top ten hold about 0.8% of the sample.

What the authors observed across the whole study: Clinical and demographic metadata were provided uncurated, with the amount varying by source and participant.

The chain employs TRBV7-9 and TRBJ2-7, and TRBD2 matches 13 of the central bases. The specimen was peripheral blood. The sequence was collected from a man under 40 with acute or convalescent COVID-19. The CDR3 protein is CASRELAGGDEQYF. The nucleotide sequence reads as follows: TGTGCCAGCAGAGAACTAGCGGGAGGGGACGAGCAGTACTTC.